The present TCR beta chain was sequenced within a study of T cells in Graves' hyperthyroidism and ophthalmopathy. Findings and caveats of the study: By a 13 V-J model, ophthalmopathy was set apart from stable hyperthyroidism. Ophthalmopathy onset followed model prediction by a median approximately seven months.

The germline CDR1 and CDR2 sequences are LNHNV and YYDKDF (reference sequence). Trimming took 3 bases from V and 0 from J; bases not matched to a gene: 6. The CDR3 extends over 17 amino acids. Comments on this clonotype: Antigen unknown.

Researchers took RNA transcripts and amplified the TCR beta CDR3 regions from them. HTBI primers drove first-round RT-PCR of the TCR CDR3. TCRdb called the multiplex PCR reads again in MiXCR, with one record for every CDR3 protein. Seen here are 700,000 or so distinct CDR3 sequences, about 14% observed once, and the top ten hold roughly an eighth. Diagnosis rested on symptoms, serum thyroxine and TRAb, thyroid ultrasound, and orbital computed tomography. Fresh 10 ml peripheral blood yielded PBMCs. The gene calls are TRBV15 and TRBJ1-3, with 9 positions matching TRBD1. The sequenced sample was blood. The sequence was obtained from a woman in her forties or fifties with Graves' ophthalmopathy. In nucleotides, the CDR3 is TGTGCCACCAGCAGTAAGAAACAGGGGGCCTCTGGAAACACCATATATTTT. It codes for CATSSKKQGASGNTIYF.